These 6 T cell receptor beta chains were sequenced from one sample in a study of T cells in Graves' hyperthyroidism and ophthalmopathy. Amplified regions were TCR beta CDR3 sequences from RNA transcripts. Researchers ran a first-round RT-PCR on the TCR CDR3 using the HTBI primer set. TCRdb passed the multiplex PCR reads through MiXCR, listing each CDR3 protein once. The data contain fewer than 650,000 distinct CDR3 sequences, 14% to 15% of them singletons. Sequencing was performed on blood. These receptors were collected from a woman between 40 and 55 years old with Graves' ophthalmopathy.

This clonotype has at least ten counts. The chain couples TRBV6-2 or TRBV6-3 to TRBJ2-7, with 9 bases aligning to TRBD2. The CDR3 is 14 amino acids. The V segment lost 7 bases and the J segment 1 base; nucleotides outside the gene matches: 5. Germline V gene sequence: CDR1 MNHEY, CDR2 SVGEGT. This CDR3 reads CASNPLAGSYEQYF. The CDR3 DNA reads TGTGCCAGCAACCCCCTAGCGGGGTCCTACGAGCAGTACTTC.

This clonotype was found many times. The chain carries TRBV12-3 or TRBV12-4 and TRBJ1-3, with no clear D. V dropped 5 bases and J dropped 4 bases, with 6 bases sitting between them. The CDR3 extends over 12 amino acids. CDR3 sequence reads: CASSTRGNTIYF. Written as DNA, the CDR3 is TGTGCCAGCAGTACTAGGGGAAACACCATATATTTT.

This clonotype was counted between two and nine times. The chain employs TRBV4-1 and TRBJ1-1; D not resolved. V was shortened by 1 base and J by 0 bases, with 9 bases between the two germline ends. Germline CDR1 reads MGHRA; CDR2 reads YSYEKL. The CDR3 has 15 residues. The CDR3 bases are TGCGCCAGCAGCCAAGGACCGAGGATGAACACTGAAGCTTTCTTT. Residues: CASSQGPRMNTEAFF.

Ten or more counts support this clonotype. The V gene is TRBV19, the J gene TRBJ1-1; D call uncertain. Trimming left V 6 bases short and J 6 bases short, with 8 bases between. Per the germline V gene, CDR1 is LNHDA and CDR2 is SQIVND (reference sequence). The CDR3 is 11 amino acids. The CDR3, as DNA: TGTGCCAGTAGCCCCGGCCCTGAAGCTTTCTTT. Translating it yields CASSPGPEAFF.

This clonotype appeared many times. The rearrangement uses TRBV6-5 and TRBJ2-4; D unresolved. In germline, CDR1 is MNHEY, CDR2 SVGAGI. Trimming took 7 bases from V and 6 from J, leaving 16 bases between them. CDR3 length equals 14 residues. This chain's CDR3 is CASTYSGRTNIQYF. CDR3 bases: TGTGCCAGCACATACTCAGGACGGACAAACATTCAGTACTTC.

This clonotype showed up many times. V and J are TRBV7-8 and TRBJ2-7; tentative D call: TRBD2 (5 bases). V lost 1 base to trimming and J lost 3 bases, with 13 bases between them. Germline values: CDR1 SGHVS, CDR2 FQNEAQ. This CDR3 spans 15 amino acids. Here the CDR3 DNA reads TGTGCCAGCAGCTTAGGTTCTAACGGGATCTACGAGCAGTACTTC. This sequence encodes CASSLGSNGIYEQYF.